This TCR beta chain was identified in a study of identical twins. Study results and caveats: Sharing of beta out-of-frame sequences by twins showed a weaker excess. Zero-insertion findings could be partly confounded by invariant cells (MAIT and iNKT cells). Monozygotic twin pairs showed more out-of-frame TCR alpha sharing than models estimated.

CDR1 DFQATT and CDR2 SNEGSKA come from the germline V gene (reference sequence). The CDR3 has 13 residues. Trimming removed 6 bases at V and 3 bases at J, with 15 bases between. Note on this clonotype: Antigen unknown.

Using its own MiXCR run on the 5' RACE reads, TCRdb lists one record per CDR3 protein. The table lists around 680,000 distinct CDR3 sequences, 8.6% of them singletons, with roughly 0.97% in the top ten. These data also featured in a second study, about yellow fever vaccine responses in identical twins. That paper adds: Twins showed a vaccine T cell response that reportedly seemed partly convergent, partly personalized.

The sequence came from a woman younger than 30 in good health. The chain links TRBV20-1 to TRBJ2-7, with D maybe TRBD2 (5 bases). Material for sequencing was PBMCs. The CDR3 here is CSASTQTSYEQYF. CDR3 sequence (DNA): TGCAGTGCAAGCACCCAAACTAGCTACGAGCAGTACTTC.